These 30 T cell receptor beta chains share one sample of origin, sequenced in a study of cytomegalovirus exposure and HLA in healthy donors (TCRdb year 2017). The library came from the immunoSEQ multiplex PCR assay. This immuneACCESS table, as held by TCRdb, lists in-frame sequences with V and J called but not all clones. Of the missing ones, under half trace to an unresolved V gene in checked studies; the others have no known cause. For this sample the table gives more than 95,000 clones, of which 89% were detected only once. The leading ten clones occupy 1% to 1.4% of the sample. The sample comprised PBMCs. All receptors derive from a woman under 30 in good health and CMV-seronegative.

CDR3 DNA sequence: TGTGCCAGTAGTACGACAGGGTTATTCTACAATGAGCAGTTCTTC. Protein: CASSTTGLFYNEQFF. This chain links TRBV19 with TRBJ2-1; 7 nucleotides match TRBD1. The CDR3 is made up of 15 amino acids. Germline assignment: CDR1 LNHDA and CDR2 SQIVND (reference sequence). With 4 bases clipped from V and 3 bases from J, the junction kept 6 bases outside the gene matches.

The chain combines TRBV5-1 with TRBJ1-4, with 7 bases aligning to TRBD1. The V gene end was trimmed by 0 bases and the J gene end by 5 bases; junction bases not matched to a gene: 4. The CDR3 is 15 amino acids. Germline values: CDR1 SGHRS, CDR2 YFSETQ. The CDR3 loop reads CASSLDPGQNEKLFF. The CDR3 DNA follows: TGCGCCAGCAGCTTGGACCCGGGACAGAATGAAAAACTGTTTTTT.

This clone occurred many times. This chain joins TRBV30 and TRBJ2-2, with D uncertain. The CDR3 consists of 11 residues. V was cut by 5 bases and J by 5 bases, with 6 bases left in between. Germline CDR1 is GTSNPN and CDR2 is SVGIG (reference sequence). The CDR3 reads CAWQLTGELFF. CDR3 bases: TGTGCCTGGCAGTTAACCGGGGAGCTGTTTTTT.

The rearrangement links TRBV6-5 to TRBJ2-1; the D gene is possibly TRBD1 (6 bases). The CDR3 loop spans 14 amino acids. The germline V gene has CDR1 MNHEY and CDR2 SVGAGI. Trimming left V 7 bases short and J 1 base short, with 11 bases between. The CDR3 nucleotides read TGTGCCAGCAACCCACAGGGTTCCTACAATGAGCAGTTCTTC. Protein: CASNPQGSYNEQFF.

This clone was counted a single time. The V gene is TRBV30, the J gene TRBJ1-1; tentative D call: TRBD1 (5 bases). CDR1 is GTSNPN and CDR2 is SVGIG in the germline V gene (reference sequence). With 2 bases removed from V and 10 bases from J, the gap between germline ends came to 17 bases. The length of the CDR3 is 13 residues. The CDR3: CAWSTGGEIRAFF. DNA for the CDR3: TGTGCCTGGAGTACGGGGGGGGAAATCCGAGCTTTCTTT.

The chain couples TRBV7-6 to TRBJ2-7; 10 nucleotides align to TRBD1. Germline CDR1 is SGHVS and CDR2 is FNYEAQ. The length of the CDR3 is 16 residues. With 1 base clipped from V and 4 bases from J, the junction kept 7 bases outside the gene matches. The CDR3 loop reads CASSLEPGQGRYEQYF. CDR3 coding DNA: TGTGCCAGCAGCTTAGAACCGGGACAGGGGAGATACGAGCAGTACTTC.

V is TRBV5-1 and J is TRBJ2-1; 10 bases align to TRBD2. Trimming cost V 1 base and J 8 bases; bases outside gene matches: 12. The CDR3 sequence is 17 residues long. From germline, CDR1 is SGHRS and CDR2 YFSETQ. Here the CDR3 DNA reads TGCGCCAGCAGCTTGACCCCGCTCGCTAGCGGGAGTGATGAGCAGTTCTTC. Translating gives CASSLTPLASGSDEQFF.

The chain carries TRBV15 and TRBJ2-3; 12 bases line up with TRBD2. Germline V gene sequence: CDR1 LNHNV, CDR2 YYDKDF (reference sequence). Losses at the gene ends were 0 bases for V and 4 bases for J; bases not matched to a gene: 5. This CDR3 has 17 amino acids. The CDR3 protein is CATSRDGLAGTADTQYF. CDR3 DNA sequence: TGTGCCACCAGCAGAGATGGACTAGCGGGGACGGCAGATACGCAGTATTTT.

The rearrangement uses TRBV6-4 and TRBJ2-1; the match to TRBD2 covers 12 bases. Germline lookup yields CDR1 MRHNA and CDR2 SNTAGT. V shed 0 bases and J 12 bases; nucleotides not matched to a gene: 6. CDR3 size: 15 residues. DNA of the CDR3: TGTGCCAGCAGTGACTCGACTAGCGGGAGTTATGGGCAGTTCTTC. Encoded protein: CASSDSTSGSYGQFF.

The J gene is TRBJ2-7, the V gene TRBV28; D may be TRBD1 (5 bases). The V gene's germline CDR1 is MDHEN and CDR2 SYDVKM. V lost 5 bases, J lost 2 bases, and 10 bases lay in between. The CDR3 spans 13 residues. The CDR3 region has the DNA TGTGCCAGCAGTCCGACAGCTACCTACGAGCAGTACGTC. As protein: CASSPTATYEQYV.

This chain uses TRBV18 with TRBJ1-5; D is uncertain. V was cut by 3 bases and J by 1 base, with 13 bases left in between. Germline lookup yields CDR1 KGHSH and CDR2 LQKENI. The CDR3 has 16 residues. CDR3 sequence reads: CASSPSFGESNQPQHF. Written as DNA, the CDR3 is TGTGCCAGCTCACCTTCCTTCGGGGAGAGCAATCAGCCCCAGCATTTT.

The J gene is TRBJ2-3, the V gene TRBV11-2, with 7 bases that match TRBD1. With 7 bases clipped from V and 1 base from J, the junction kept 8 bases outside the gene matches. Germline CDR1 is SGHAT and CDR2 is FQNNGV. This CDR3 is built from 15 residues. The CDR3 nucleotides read TGTGCCAGCACCCCAAGCGGACAGGGCACAGATACGCAGTATTTT. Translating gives CASTPSGQGTDTQYF.

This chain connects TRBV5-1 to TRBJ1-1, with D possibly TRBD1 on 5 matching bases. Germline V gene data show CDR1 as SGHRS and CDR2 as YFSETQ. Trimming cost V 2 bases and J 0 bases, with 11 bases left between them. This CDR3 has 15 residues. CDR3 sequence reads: CASSLTADMNTEAFF. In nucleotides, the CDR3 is TGCGCCAGCAGCTTAACGGCGGACATGAACACTGAAGCTTTCTTT. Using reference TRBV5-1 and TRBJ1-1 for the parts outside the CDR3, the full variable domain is KAGVTQTPRYLIKTRGQQVTLSCSPISGHRSVSWYQQTPGQGLQFLFEYFSETQRNKGNFPGRFSGRQFSNSRSEMNVSTLELGDSALYLCASSLTADMNTEAFFGQGTRLTVV.

The CDR3 loop reads CASSRDIWETQYF. In DNA, the CDR3 is TGCGCCAGCAGCAGGGACATCTGGGAGACCCAGTACTTC. The chain links TRBV4-3 to TRBJ2-5; D perhaps matches TRBD1 (6 bases). Trimming took off 5 bases at V and 5 bases at J, with 12 bases between the two ends. The germline V gene has CDR1 LGHNA and CDR2 YSLEER. CDR3 length equals 13 residues.

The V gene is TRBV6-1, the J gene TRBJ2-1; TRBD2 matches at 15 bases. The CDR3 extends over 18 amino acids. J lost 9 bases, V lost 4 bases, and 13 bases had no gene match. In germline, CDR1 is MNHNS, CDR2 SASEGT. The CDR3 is CASSGTSGRAVRGVEQFF. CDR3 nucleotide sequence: TGTGCCAGCAGTGGGACTAGCGGGAGGGCCGTACGGGGCGTTGAGCAGTTCTTC.

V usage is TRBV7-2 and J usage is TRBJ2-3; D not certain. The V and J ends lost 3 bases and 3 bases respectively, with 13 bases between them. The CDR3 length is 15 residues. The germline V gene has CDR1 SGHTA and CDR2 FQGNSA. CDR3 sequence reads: CASSFGTLTTDTQYF. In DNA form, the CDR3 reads TGTGCCAGCAGCTTCGGTACACTAACGACAGATACGCAGTATTTT.

CDR3 sequence reads: CASSSPRGGGYTF. CDR3 nucleotides: TGTGCCAGCAGTTCACCTCGAGGCGGTGGCTACACCTTC. V is TRBV27 and J is TRBJ1-2; D is undetermined. The V and J ends lost 4 bases and 7 bases respectively, with 13 bases between them. The CDR3 runs to 13 residues. Germline assignment: CDR1 MNHEY and CDR2 SMNVEV (reference sequence).

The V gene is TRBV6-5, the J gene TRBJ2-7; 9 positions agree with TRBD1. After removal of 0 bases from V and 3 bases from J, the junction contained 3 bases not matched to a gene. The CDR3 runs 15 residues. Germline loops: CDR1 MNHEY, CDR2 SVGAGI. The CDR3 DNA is TGTGCCAGCAGTTACTCGAAGGGACAGGGCTACGAGCAGTACTTC. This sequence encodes CASSYSKGQGYEQYF.

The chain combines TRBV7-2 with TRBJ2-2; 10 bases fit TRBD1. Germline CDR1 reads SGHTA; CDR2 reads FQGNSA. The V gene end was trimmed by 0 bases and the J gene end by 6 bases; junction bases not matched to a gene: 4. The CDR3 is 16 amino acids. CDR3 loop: CASSLAGQGTSGELFF. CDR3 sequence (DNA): TGTGCCAGCAGCTTAGCGGGACAGGGGACGTCCGGGGAGCTGTTTTTT.

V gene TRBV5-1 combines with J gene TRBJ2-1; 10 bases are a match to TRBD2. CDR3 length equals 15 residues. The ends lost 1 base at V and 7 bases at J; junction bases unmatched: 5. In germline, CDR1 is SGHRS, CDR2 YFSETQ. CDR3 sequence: CASSLKAGGSNEQFF. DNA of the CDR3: TGCGCCAGCAGCTTGAAAGCGGGGGGGTCTAATGAGCAGTTCTTC.

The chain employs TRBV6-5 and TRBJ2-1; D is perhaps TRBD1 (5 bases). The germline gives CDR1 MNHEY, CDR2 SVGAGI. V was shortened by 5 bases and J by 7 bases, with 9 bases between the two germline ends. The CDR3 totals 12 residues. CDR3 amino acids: CASSGDRNEQFF. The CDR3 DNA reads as TGTGCCAGCAGTGGCGACAGAAATGAGCAGTTCTTC.

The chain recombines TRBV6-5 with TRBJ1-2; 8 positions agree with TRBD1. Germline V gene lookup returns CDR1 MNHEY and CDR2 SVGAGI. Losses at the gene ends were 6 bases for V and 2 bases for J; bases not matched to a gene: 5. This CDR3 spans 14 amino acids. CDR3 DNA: TGTGCCAGCAGCCGGACAGGGAGAAACTATGGCTACACCTTC. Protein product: CASSRTGRNYGYTF.

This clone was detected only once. The CDR3 sequence: CASSIQGTENTEAFF. CDR3 DNA sequence: TGTGCCAGTAGTATTCAAGGGACAGAGAACACTGAAGCTTTCTTT. This chain connects TRBV19 to TRBJ1-1; 7 bases match TRBD1. V was clipped by 3 bases and J by 1 base; unmatched bases: 5. The germline gives CDR1 LNHDA, CDR2 SQIVND (reference sequence). There are 15 residues in the CDR3.

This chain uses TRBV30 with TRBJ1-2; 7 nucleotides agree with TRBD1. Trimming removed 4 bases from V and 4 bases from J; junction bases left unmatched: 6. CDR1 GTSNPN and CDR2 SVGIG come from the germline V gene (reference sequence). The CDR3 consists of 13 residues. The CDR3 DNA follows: TGTGCCTGGACCGAACAGGGGTTCTATGGCTACACCTTC. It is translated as CAWTEQGFYGYTF.

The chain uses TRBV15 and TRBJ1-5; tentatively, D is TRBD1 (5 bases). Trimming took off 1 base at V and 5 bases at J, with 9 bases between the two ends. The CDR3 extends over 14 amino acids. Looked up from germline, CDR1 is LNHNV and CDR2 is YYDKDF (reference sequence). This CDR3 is CATSRVQGDQPQHF. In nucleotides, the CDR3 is TGTGCCACCAGCAGAGTTCAGGGTGATCAGCCCCAGCATTTT.

CDR3 sequence: CASSLVRDTDSPLHF. The CDR3 DNA follows: TGTGCCAGCAGCTTAGTTCGGGACACCGATTCACCCCTCCACTTT. The rearrangement links TRBV7-9 to TRBJ1-6; a possible D gene is TRBD1 (6 bases). Per the germline V gene, CDR1 is SEHNR and CDR2 is FQNEAQ (reference sequence). This CDR3 is built from 15 residues. Trimming pared 1 base from V and 8 bases from J, leaving 12 bases between.

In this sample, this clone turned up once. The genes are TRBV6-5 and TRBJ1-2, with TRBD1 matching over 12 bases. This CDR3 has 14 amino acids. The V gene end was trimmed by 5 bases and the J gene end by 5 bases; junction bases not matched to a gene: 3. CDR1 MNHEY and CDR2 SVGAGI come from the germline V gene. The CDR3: CASSRDRGQYGYTF. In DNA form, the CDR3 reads TGTGCCAGCAGTAGGGACAGGGGGCAGTATGGCTACACCTTC.

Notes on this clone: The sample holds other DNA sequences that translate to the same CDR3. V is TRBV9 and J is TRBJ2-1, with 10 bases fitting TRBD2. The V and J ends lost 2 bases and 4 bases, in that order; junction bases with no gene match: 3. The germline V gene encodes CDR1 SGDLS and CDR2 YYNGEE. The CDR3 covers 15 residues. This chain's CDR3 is CASSVGAGGYNEQFF. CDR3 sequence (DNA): TGTGCCAGCAGCGTGGGAGCGGGGGGGTACAATGAGCAGTTCTTC.

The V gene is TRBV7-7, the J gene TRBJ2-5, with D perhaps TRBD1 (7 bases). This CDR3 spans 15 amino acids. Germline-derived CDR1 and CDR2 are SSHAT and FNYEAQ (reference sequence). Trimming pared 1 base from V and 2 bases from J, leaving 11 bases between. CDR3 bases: TGTGCCAGCAGCTTAGGCGGGACAGAGCAAGAGACCCAGTACTTC. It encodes CASSLGGTEQETQYF. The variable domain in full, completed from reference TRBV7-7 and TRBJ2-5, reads GAGVSQSPRYKVTKRGQDVTLRCDPISSHATLYWYQQALGQGPEFLTYFNYEAQPDKSGLPSDRFSAERPEGSISTLTIQRTEQRDSAMYRCASSLGGTEQETQYFGPGTRLLVL.

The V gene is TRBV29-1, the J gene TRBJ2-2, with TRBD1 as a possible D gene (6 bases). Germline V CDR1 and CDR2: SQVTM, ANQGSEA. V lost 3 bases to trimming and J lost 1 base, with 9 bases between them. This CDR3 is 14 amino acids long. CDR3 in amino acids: CSVDGRGNTGELFF. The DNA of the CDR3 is TGCAGCGTTGATGGCAGGGGGAACACCGGGGAGCTGTTTTTT.